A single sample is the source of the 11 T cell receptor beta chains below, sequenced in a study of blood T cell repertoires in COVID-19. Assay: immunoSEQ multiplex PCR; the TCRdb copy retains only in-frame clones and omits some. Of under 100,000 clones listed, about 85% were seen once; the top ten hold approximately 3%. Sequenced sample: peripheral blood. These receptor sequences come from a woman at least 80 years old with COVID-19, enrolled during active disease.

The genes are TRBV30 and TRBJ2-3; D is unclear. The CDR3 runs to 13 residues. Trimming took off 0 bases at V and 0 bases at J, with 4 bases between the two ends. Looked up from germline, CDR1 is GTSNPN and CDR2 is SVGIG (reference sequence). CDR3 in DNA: TGTGCCTGGAGTGTCACTAGCACAGATACGCAGTATTTT. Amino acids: CAWSVTSTDTQYF. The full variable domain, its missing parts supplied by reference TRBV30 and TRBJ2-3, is SQTIHQWPATLVQPVGSPLSLECTVEGTSNPNLYWYRQAAGRGLQLLFYSVGIGQISSEVPQNLSASRPQDRQFILSSKKLLLSDSGFYLCAWSVTSTDTQYFGPGTRLTVL.

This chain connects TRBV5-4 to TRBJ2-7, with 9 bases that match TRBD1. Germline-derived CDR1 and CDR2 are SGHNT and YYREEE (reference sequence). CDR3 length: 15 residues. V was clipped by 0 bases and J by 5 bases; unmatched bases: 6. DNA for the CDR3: TGTGCCAGCAGCTTGGCTATGGGACAGGGCCACGAGCAGTACTTC. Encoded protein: CASSLAMGQGHEQYF.

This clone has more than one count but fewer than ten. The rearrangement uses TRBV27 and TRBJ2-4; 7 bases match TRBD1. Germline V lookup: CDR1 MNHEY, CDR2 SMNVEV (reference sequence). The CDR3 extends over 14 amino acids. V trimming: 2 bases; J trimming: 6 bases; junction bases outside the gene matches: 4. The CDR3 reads CASSLRRQGNIQYF. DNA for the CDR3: TGTGCCAGCAGTTTACGGCGACAGGGAAACATTCAGTACTTC.

DNA for the CDR3: TGCAGTGCTAGTGGAACGGGAGTTACAGATACGCAGTATTTT. Protein sequence: CSASGTGVTDTQYF. The gene calls are TRBV20-1 and TRBJ2-3; perhaps TRBD2 as D (6 bases). CDR1 is DFQATT, CDR2 SNEGSKA, per germline (reference sequence). This CDR3 region has 14 residues. V shed 3 bases and J shed 3 bases, with 13 bases lying between them.

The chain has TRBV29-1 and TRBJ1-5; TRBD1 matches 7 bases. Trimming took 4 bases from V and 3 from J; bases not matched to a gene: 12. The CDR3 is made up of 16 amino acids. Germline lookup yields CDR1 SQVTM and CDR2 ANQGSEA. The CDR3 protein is CSVAPLGGRNNQPQHF. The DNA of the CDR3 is TGCAGCGTTGCCCCCCTAGGGGGCCGAAACAATCAGCCCCAGCATTTT.

The CDR3 nucleotides are TGTGCCAGCAGCCAAGCAGGGACAGGGGGCACCGGGGAGCTGTTTTTT. Encoded protein: CASSQAGTGGTGELFF. The chain uses TRBV3-1 (or the pseudogene TRBV3-2) and TRBJ2-2; 11 nucleotides match TRBD1. This CDR3 has 16 residues. Per the germline V gene, CDR1 is LGHDT and CDR2 is YNNKEL (reference sequence). Trimming at V came to 1 base and at J to 4 bases, leaving 2 bases not matched to a gene.

CDR3 sequence reads: CASSRVWGDTEAFF. CDR3 DNA: TGTGCCAGCAGCAGGGTCTGGGGGGACACTGAAGCTTTCTTT. V and J are TRBV7-2 and TRBJ1-1, with D perhaps matching TRBD1 (5 bases). Looked up from germline, CDR1 is SGHTA and CDR2 is FQGNSA. The CDR3 consists of 14 residues. Trimming removed 5 bases from V and 3 bases from J, with 13 bases in between.

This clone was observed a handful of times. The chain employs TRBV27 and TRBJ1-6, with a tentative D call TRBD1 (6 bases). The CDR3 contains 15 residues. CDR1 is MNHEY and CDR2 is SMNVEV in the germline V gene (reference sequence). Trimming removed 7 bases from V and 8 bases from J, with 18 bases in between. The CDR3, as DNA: TGTGCCAGCACCCGGACAGCGGGGTCTTATTCACCCCTCCACTTT. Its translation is CASTRTAGSYSPLHF.

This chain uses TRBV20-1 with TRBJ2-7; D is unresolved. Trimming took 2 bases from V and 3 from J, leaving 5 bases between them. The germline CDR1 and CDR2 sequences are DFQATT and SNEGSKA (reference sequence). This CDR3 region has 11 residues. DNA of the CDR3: TGCAGTGCTAGATTTCGCTACGAGCAGTACTTC. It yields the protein CSARFRYEQYF.

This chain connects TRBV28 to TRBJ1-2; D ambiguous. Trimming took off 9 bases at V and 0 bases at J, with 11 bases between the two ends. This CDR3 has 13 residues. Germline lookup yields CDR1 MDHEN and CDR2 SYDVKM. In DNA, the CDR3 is TGTGCCAGTACTAGGGCCTCTAACTATGGCTACACCTTC. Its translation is CASTRASNYGYTF.

CDR3 sequence (DNA): TGTGCCAGCAGCTTAGCCGGGACAGTTCAAGAGACCCAGTACTTC. Protein sequence: CASSLAGTVQETQYF. The chain couples TRBV11-2 to TRBJ2-5; TRBD1 matches 7 bases. The V gene end was trimmed by 1 base and the J gene end by 2 bases; junction bases not matched to a gene: 4. Germline values: CDR1 SGHAT, CDR2 FQNNGV. The CDR3 length is 15 residues. Based on the CDR3 plus reference TRBV11-2 and TRBJ2-5, the full variable domain is EAGVAQSPRYKIIEKRQSVAFWCNPISGHATLYWYQQILGQGPKLLIQFQNNGVVDDSQLPKDRFSAERLKGVDSTLKIQPAKLEDSAVYLCASSLAGTVQETQYFGPGTRLLVL.